The sequence of this T cell receptor (beta chain) was determined in a study of CD8 T cells in ankylosing spondylitis. The table lists this clonotype with a few counts. CDR3 length equals 17 residues. V trimming: 3 bases; J trimming: 3 bases; junction bases outside the gene matches: 11. Germline V lookup: CDR1 LNHDA, CDR2 SQIVND (reference sequence). Quantitative molecular-barcoded 5'-RACE generated the TCR beta libraries. TCRdb recomputed calls from the 5' RACE reads with MiXCR, one row per CDR3 protein. This sample has some 30,000 distinct CDR3 sequences, with around 6.7% found just once. The rearrangement links TRBV19 to TRBJ2-1, with 7 bases identical to TRBD1. The TCR originated in a male donor with ankylosing spondylitis or in good health (not recorded which). The sample comprised blood, either unsorted or a sorted T cell fraction (not recorded which). In DNA form, the CDR3 reads TGTGCCAGTAGTATGGACAGGCCAGCGGAGGACTACAATGAGCAGTTCTTC. This codes for CASSMDRPAEDYNEQFF.